A selection of T cell receptor beta chains follows, all from one sample in a study of patients and donors after allogeneic stem cell transplantation. Each CDR3 protein is one row after TCRdb ran MiXCR on the RT-PCR reads. The data hold 400,000 to 500,000 distinct CDR3 sequences, with 16% observed a single time. Material: blood, either unsorted or a sorted T cell fraction (not recorded which). These receptors were collected from a human donor who was either an allogeneic HSCT recipient or a stem cell or donor lymphocyte infusion donor (not recorded which). It is not recorded whose cells these are; they may come from a transplant donor. The CDR3 runs from the conserved cysteine through the conserved F or W. The D gene is left open where the match is weak. Not all rows give a size; the values are once, few, many and, for expanded clones, a class.

D	V	size	J	CDR3	DNA
TRBD2	TRBV20-1	.	TRBJ2-3	CSARREGGDTQYF	TGCAGTGCTAGGCGGGAGGGTGGAGATACGCAGTATTTT
.	TRBV5-1	few	TRBJ1-1	CASSLVGGRMNTEAFF	TGCGCCAGCAGCTTGGTTGGGGGGCGGATGAACACTGAAGCTTTCTTT
.	TRBV18	.	TRBJ2-1	CASSLQRAGLNNEQFF	TGTGCCAGCTCACTACAAAGGGCTGGCCTGAACAATGAGCAGTTCTTC
.	TRBV9	many	TRBJ2-7	CASSVALRSYEQYF	TGTGCCAGCAGCGTAGCTCTCCGCTCCTACGAGCAGTACTTC
.	TRBV30	.	TRBJ2-7	CAWSPGVRQYF	TGTGCCTGGTCTCCAGGGGTCCGGCAGTACTTC
TRBD2	TRBV5-1	many	TRBJ2-2	CASSLELAGDGELFF	TGCGCCAGCAGCTTGGAACTAGCGGGGGACGGGGAGCTGTTTTTT
.	TRBV25-1	few	TRBJ2-7	CASSEFQGAYEQYF	TGTGCCAGCAGTGAATTTCAGGGCGCCTACGAGCAGTACTTC
.	TRBV12-3/TRBV12-4	few	TRBJ1-1	CASKRIRTTEAFF	TGTGCCAGCAAGAGAATAAGAACGACTGAAGCTTTCTTT
.	TRBV10-3	few	TRBJ1-4	CAISEAGATNEKLFF	TGTGCCATCAGTGAGGCTGGCGCAACTAATGAAAAACTGTTTTTT
.	TRBV4-3	few	TRBJ1-2	CASSQDRASYGYTF	TGCGCCAGCAGCCAAGACAGGGCCTCCTATGGCTACACCTTC
.	TRBV11-3	few	TRBJ2-2	CASTLGLALPNTGELFF	TGTGCCAGCACCCTGGGATTAGCGCTTCCGAACACCGGGGAGCTGTTTTTT
.	TRBV7-9	.	TRBJ1-1	CASSSSNF	TGTGCCAGCAGCTCCTCAAACTTT
TRBD1	TRBV24-1	few	TRBJ2-3	CATSGDRGTDTQYF	TGTGCCACCAGTGGGGACAGGGGGACAGATACGCAGTATTTT
.	TRBV6-2/TRBV6-3	.	TRBJ2-1	CASTYGSSYNEQFF	TGTGCCAGCACCTACGGTAGCTCCTACAATGAGCAGTTCTTC
.	TRBV5-1	.	TRBJ2-2	CASSLAGRGNTGELFF	TGCGCCAGCAGCTTGGCGGGTCGGGGGAACACCGGGGAGCTGTTTTTT
.	TRBV9	few	TRBJ1-4	CASSARGTNEKLFF	TGTGCCAGCAGCGCGAGGGGAACTAATGAAAAACTGTTTTTT
TRBD2	TRBV20-1	.	TRBJ2-7	CSALLAGAEQYF	TGCAGTGCTCTCCTAGCGGGAGCCGAGCAGTACTTC
.	TRBV27	.	TRBJ1-6	CASRNNRDPINSPLHF	TGTGCCAGCAGGAACAACCGGGATCCAATTAATTCACCCCTCCACTTT
.	TRBV15	few	TRBJ2-2	CATSTGNTGELFF	TGTGCCACCAGTACAGGGAACACCGGGGAGCTGTTTTTT
.	TRBV3-1	few	TRBJ1-1	CASSQEVRGAAFF	TGTGCCAGCAGCCAAGAAGTTAGGGGGGCAGCTTTCTTT
TRBD2	TRBV3-1	few	TRBJ2-7	CASSQLGRETYEQYF	TGTGCCAGCAGCCAATTAGGGCGGGAGACCTACGAGCAGTACTTC
.	TRBV7-9	.	TRBJ1-2	CASEEGALGNYGYTF	TGTGCCAGCGAGGAAGGGGCATTGGGAAACTATGGCTACACCTTC
.	TRBV5-6	few	TRBJ2-1	CASSLRFPERDEQFF	TGTGCCAGCAGCCTCCGGTTCCCAGAGCGCGATGAGCAGTTCTTC
TRBD1	TRBV29-1	many	TRBJ2-7	CSVWTGAPEQYF	TGCAGCGTGTGGACAGGGGCTCCCGAGCAGTACTTC
.	TRBV4-1	few	TRBJ2-7	CASSPRLEAEQYF	TGCGCCAGCAGCCCCAGATTGGAGGCCGAGCAGTACTTC
TRBD2	TRBV12-3/TRBV12-4	few	TRBJ2-2	CASKRLAGGNTGELFF	TGTGCCAGCAAAAGACTAGCGGGAGGGAACACCGGGGAGCTGTTTTTT
.	TRBV3-1	few	TRBJ1-4	CASSQDPGEKLFF	TGTGCCAGCAGCCAAGATCCCGGAGAAAAACTGTTTTTT
TRBD2	TRBV5-1	few	TRBJ2-5	CASSVGTREYQETQYF	TGCGCCAGCAGCGTCGGGACTAGGGAATACCAAGAGACCCAGTACTTC
TRBD2	TRBV29-1	few	TRBJ2-1	CSAYPGLAGGEQFF	TGCAGCGCTTACCCGGGACTAGCGGGAGGGGAGCAGTTCTTC
.	TRBV15	.	TRBJ1-2	CATSRESTAQDGYTF	TGTGCCACCAGCAGAGAATCTACAGCGCAGGATGGCTACACCTTC
.	TRBV4-1	.	TRBJ1-1	CASSQDYYTEAFF	TGCGCCAGCAGCCAAGATTACTACACTGAAGCTTTCTTT
.	TRBV4-1	.	TRBJ2-7	CASSQLLAETYEQYF	TGCGCCAGCAGCCAGCTATTAGCGGAAACATACGAGCAGTACTTC
.	TRBV7-9	.	TRBJ1-1	CASSSHVDRDEAFF	TGTGCCAGCAGCTCACACGTCGACAGAGATGAAGCTTTCTTT
.	TRBV29-1	many	TRBJ2-7	CSAGSRGHPNVQYF	TGCAGCGCCGGATCCAGGGGACACCCAAATGTGCAGTACTTC
.	TRBV2	.	TRBJ2-7	CASKFYEQYF	TGTGCCAGCAAATTCTACGAGCAGTACTTC